The sequence of this T cell receptor beta chain was determined in a study of blood T cell repertoires in COVID-19. At the level of the study: PBMCs, B-cell-depleted T cells, or T cells were the source of the cDNA or gDNA that made up the material.

Clones were sequenced by immunoSEQ multiplex PCR, and TCRdb holds only the in-frame ones, with some missing. This sample has some 140,000 clones; less than 90% occur once, and the top ten carry over 15%. The CDR3 spans 14 residues. The J segment lost 0 bases and the V segment lost 10 bases, leaving 6 bases of the junction unmatched. CDR1 and CDR2 (germline): SNHLY, FYNNEI. Participants came from fewer than 25 US areas, aged about 18 to 95 years. Cohort assignment relied on participant-reported clinical history. The specimen was PBMCs or T cells enriched from blood (not recorded which). The receptor comes from a man younger than 45 who had recovered from COVID-19. This chain joins TRBV2 and TRBJ2-3; 8 nucleotides match TRBD1. DNA for the CDR3: TGTGCCAACGGACAGGGTAGTAGCACAGATACGCAGTATTTT. It specifies CANGQGSSTDTQYF.